Sequencing of this T cell receptor beta chain was carried out in a study of blood T cell repertoires in COVID-19. Study context: The United States, Italy and Spain provided the acute and convalescent COVID-19 samples.

The method was immunoSEQ multiplex PCR; TCRdb's version includes in-frame clones alone and lacks a portion of them. This table has about 180,000 clones, 80% to 90% appearing once. V was pared by 3 bases and J by 4 bases, with 13 bases between. Per the germline V gene, CDR1 is SGHDT and CDR2 is YYEEEE. The CDR3 extends over 14 amino acids. The chain is built from TRBV5-6 and TRBJ1-1; the D is unclear. Sample: peripheral blood. This sequence was found in a man in his fifties or sixties with active or convalescent COVID-19. As DNA, the CDR3 is TGTGCCAGCAGCTCCACCGGGGTCCCCACTGAAGCTTTCTTT. Translation gives CASSSTGVPTEAFF.